This T cell receptor (beta chain) derives from a study of blood T cell repertoires in COVID-19. Assay: immunoSEQ multiplex PCR; the TCRdb copy retains only in-frame clones and omits some. This sample has 200,000 or so clones, with around 89% found just once. In assigning cohorts, the study relied on participant-reported clinical history. Trimming pared 7 bases from V and 5 bases from J, leaving 11 bases between. From germline, CDR1 is SNHLY and CDR2 FYNNEI. This CDR3 is 13 amino acids long. This chain connects TRBV2 to TRBJ2-2; D is unclear. Sequenced sample: PBMCs or T cells enriched from blood (not recorded which). The receptor was derived from a woman aged 40 to 55 with acute COVID-19. The chain's CDR3 is CASTTEITGELFF. The CDR3 DNA reads TGTGCCAGCACCACAGAGATAACCGGGGAGCTGTTTTTT. Based on the CDR3 plus reference TRBV2 and TRBJ2-2, the full variable domain is EPEVTQTPSHQVTQMGQEVILRCVPISNHLYFYWYRQILGQKVEFLVSFYNNEISEKSEIFDDQFSVERPDGSNFTLKIRSTKLEDSAMYFCASTTEITGELFFGEGSRLTVL.